The source of this T cell receptor (beta chain) is a study of response to subunit inactivated influenza vaccine. This clonotype appeared many times. Germline values: CDR1 MDHEN, CDR2 SYDVKM. The ends lost 3 bases at V and 3 bases at J; junction bases unmatched: 18. CDR3 length equals 20 residues. TCRdb analysed the RT-PCR reads with MiXCR anew, one entry per CDR3 protein. This sample has roughly 170,000 distinct CDR3 sequences; roughly 8.7% occur once, and the top ten carry roughly 10%. This sequence joins TRBV28 and TRBJ2-1; 9 positions match TRBD2. This specimen consisted of non-naive T cells sorted from PBMCs, obtained on the day of vaccination. The receptor was isolated from a man over 45 who received an inactivated influenza vaccine. CDR3 sequence: CASSLEAPAGGRWVYNEQFF. CDR3 bases: TGTGCCAGCAGTTTGGAGGCGCCAGCGGGGGGCCGTTGGGTCTACAATGAGCAGTTCTTC.